This record covers a single T cell receptor beta chain. The entry originates in a study of control samples from healthy donors and cancer patients. Trimming removed 4 bases from V and 4 bases from J, with 14 bases in between. This CDR3 is 15 amino acids long. Germline V gives CDR1 MNHEY, CDR2 SMNVEV (reference sequence). Clones were sequenced by immunoSEQ multiplex PCR, and TCRdb holds only the in-frame ones, with some missing. Among about 140,000 clones listed, under 95% were seen once. The chain combines TRBV27 with TRBJ2-1; D remains unclear. This clonotype was obtained from a man aged 18 to 35 in good health. The specimen sequenced was blood. The CDR3 here is CASSSPSTVYNEQFF. CDR3 coding DNA: TGTGCCAGCAGTTCCCCGTCTACAGTTTACAATGAGCAGTTCTTC.